This T cell receptor beta chain came from a study of blood T cell repertoires in COVID-19 (dated by TCRdb to about 2020). Study-level background: Collaborator samples came from the United States, Italy and Spain and covered acute and convalescent phases of COVID-19. The material from the prospective study consisted of cDNA or gDNA derived from T cells, B-cell-depleted T cells, or PBMCs. Subjects who had been exposed to COVID-19, were actively infected with it, or had recovered from it provided the deeply sampled blood TCRbeta repertoires that made up the dataset. A freely available public database, intended as a resource for researchers studying the immune response to SARS-CoV-2, is where the repertoires were released. The samples were drawn from the first 160 participants of the ongoing ImmuneRACE study and from more than 1,000 subjects provided by 6 global collaborators. Nearly every sample came with metadata listing a de-identified subject ID, COVID-19 status, age in years and sex. Where available, HLA class I and class II types were taken from metadata supplied by the sample provider and were not determined by assay-based typing.

Each collaborating institution followed its own protocols to collect whole blood in K2EDTA tubes. For TCRbeta analysis, collaborators shipped samples in one of three forms: frozen whole blood, isolated PBMCs, or DNA extracted from either of those sample types. A remark on this clone: Its target antigen remains unknown. No base quality information exists; no much larger clone differs at one position.

What the study reported, not specific to this receptor: Clinical and demographic metadata were provided uncurated, with the amount varying by source and participant.

TCRbeta CDR3 regions were amplified from genomic DNA using the immunoSEQ Assay, a bias-controlled multiplex PCR. As for how the authors treated the data: The number of nucleated cells in each sample was estimated by amplification of reference gene primers within the assay. Sequence reads were collapsed and filtered to measure the absolute abundance of every unique TCRbeta CDR3 rearrangement. Productive Simpson clonality was computed per sample as the square root of Simpson's diversity index over productive rearrangements. Not all clones reach the TCRdb copy of this immuneACCESS table, which keeps in-frame sequences only. Checked studies attribute under half of the gap to unresolved V genes and leave the rest unexplained. V and J calls and clone size are as listed in that table; D and trimming were resolved from the DNA. Present in this sample are approximately 88,000 clones, more than 60% of which were seen just once. Clones ranked in the top ten supply less than 20% of the sample.

Based on the germline V gene, the CDR1 and CDR2 sequences are LGHNA and YSLEER. The junction carries 21 bases between V and J, which are trimmed by 0 bases and 0 bases respectively. The CDR3 covers 19 residues, taking in both the cysteine and the phenylalanine. Only the CDR3 DNA is retained, 57 bases long and in frame from the first base. This sequence uses TRBV4-3 and TRBJ2-7, and perhaps TRBD2 as D gene, on 6 matching bases. The clonotype was recovered from a woman of 80 years or more with active or convalescent COVID-19. The material sequenced was peripheral blood. CDR3 loop: CASSQDRIAGSHSSYEQYF. The nucleotides are TGCGCCAGCAGCCAAGATAGAATCGCCGGGAGTCACAGCTCCTACGAGCAGTACTTC.